This entry describes one TCR beta chain. Its antigen is not identified. This entry is derived from a study of T cell responses to AZD1222 COVID-19 vaccine. Study-level results: At 160-218 and 743-854, vaccine-associated CD4 TCRs were dominant, and they spanned spike. In all cases, repertoires were sampled only after the peak T cell response. Donors were largely white British and mainly female; clonal diversity was possibly underestimated.

Germline-derived CDR1 and CDR2 are LNHDA and SQIVND (reference sequence). There are 15 residues in the CDR3. The V end lost 5 bases, the J end lost 5 bases, and 16 bases lay between the germline ends. Method: immunoSEQ multiplex PCR; TCRdb's copy keeps in-frame clones and lacks some. The data hold 84,000 or so clones, with approximately 90% observed a single time. The clonotype was recovered from an adult who received the AZD1222 COVID-19 vaccine. The rearrangement uses TRBV19 and TRBJ2-1; D remains unclear. The sequencing here drew on peripheral blood, taken 28 days after the second AZD1222 dose. CDR3 sequence: CASSASQLANNEQFF. The CDR3 bases are TGTGCCAGTAGTGCATCGCAACTGGCAAACAATGAGCAGTTCTTC.